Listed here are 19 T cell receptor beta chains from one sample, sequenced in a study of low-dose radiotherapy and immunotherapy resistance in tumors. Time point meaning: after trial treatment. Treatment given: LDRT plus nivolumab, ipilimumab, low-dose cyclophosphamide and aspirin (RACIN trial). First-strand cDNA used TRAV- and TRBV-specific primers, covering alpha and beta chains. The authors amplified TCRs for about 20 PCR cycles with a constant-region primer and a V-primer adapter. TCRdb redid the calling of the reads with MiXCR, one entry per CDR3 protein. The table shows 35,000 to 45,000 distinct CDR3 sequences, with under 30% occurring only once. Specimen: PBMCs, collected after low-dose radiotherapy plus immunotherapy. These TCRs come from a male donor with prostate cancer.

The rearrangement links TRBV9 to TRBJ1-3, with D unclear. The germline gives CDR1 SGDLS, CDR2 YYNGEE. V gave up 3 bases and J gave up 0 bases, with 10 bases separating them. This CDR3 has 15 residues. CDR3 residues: CASSAARLSGNTIYF. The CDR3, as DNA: TGTGCCAGCAGCGCAGCGCGGCTCTCTGGAAACACCATATATTTT.

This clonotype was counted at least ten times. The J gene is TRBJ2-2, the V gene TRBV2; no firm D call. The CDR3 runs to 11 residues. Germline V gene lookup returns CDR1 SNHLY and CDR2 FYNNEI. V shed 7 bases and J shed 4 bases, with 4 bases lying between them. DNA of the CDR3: TGTGCCAGCATCGGCACCGGGGAGCTGTTTTTT. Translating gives CASIGTGELFF. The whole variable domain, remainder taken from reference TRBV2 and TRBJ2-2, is EPEVTQTPSHQVTQMGQEVILRCVPISNHLYFYWYRQILGQKVEFLVSFYNNEISEKSEIFDDQFSVERPDGSNFTLKIRSTKLEDSAMYFCASIGTGELFFGEGSRLTVL.

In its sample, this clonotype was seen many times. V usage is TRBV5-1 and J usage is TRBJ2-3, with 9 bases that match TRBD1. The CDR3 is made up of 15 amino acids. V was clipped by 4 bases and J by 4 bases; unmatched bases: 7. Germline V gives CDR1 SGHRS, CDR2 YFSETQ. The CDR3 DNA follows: TGCGCCAGCAGCCCCGTGACAGGGGGTTCAGATACGCAGTATTTT. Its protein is CASSPVTGGSDTQYF. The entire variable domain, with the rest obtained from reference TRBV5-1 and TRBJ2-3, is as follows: KAGVTQTPRYLIKTRGQQVTLSCSPISGHRSVSWYQQTPGQGLQFLFEYFSETQRNKGNFPGRFSGRQFSNSRSEMNVSTLELGDSALYLCASSPVTGGSDTQYFGPGTRLTVL.

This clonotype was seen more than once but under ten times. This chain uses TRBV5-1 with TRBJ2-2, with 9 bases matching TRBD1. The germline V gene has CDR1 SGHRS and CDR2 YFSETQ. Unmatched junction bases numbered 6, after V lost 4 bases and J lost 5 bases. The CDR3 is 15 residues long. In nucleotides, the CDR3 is TGCGCCAGCAGCACAACCGGGACAGGGACCGGGGAGCTGTTTTTT. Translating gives CASSTTGTGTGELFF.

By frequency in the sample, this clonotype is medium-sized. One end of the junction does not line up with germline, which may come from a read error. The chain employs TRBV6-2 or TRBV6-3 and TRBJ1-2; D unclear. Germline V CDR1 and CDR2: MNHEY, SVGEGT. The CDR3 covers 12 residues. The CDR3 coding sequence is TGTGCCAGCAGTAACTCTGGTACCGGCTACACCTTC. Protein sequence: CASSNSGTGYTF.

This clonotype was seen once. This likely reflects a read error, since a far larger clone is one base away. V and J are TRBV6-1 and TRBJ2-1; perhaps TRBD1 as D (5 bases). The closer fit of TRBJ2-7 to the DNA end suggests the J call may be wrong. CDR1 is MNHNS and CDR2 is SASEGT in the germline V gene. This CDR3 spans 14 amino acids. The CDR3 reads CASSYKTVGYEQYF. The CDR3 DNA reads TGTGCCAGCAGTTACAAGACAGTGGGCTACGAGCAGTACTTC.

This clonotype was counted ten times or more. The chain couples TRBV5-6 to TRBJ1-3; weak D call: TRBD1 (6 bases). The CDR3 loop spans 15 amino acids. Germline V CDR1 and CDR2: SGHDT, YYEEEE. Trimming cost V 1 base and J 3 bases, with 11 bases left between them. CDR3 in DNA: TGTGCCAGCAGCTTGTCCGGGACATTTGGAAACACCATATATTTT. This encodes CASSLSGTFGNTIYF. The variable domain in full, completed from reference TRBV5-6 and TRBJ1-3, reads DAGVTQSPTHLIKTRGQQVTLRCSPKSGHDTVSWYQQALGQGPQFIFQYYEEEERQRGNFPDRFSGHQFPNYSSELNVNALLLGDSALYLCASSLSGTFGNTIYFGEGSWLTVV.

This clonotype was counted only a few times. CDR3 loop: CASSLDRGGTQYF. The DNA of the CDR3 is TGTGCCAGCAGCCTAGACAGGGGTGGGACCCAGTACTTC. This chain links TRBV5-5 with TRBJ2-5; 8 nucleotides match TRBD1. J was trimmed by 7 bases and V by 4 bases; bases with no gene match: 6. Looked up from germline, CDR1 is SGHKS and CDR2 is YYEKEE (reference sequence). The CDR3 is 13 residues long.

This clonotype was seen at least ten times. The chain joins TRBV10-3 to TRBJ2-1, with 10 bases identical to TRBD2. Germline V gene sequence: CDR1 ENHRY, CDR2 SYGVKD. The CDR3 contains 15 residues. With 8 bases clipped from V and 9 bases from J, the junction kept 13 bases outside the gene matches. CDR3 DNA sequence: TGTGCCATCGGGTCACGAAGCGGGGGGGAAGGTGAGCAGTTCTTC. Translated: CAIGSRSGGEGEQFF.

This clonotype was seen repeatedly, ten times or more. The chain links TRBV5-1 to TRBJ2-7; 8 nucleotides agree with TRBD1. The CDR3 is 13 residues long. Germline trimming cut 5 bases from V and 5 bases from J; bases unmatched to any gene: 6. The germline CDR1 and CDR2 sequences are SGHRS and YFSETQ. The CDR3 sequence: CASRNTGGNEQYF. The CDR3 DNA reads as TGCGCCAGCAGAAACACAGGGGGGAACGAGCAGTACTTC.

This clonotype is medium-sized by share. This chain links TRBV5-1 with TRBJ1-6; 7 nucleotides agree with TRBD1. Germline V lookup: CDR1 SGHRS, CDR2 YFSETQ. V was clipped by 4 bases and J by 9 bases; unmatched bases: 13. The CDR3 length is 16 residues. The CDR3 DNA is TGCGCCAGCAGCCCAAGTCAGGGGGGTTCAAGTTCACCCCTCCACTTT. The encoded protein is CASSPSQGGSSSPLHF. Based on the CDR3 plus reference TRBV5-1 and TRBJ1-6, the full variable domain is KAGVTQTPRYLIKTRGQQVTLSCSPISGHRSVSWYQQTPGQGLQFLFEYFSETQRNKGNFPGRFSGRQFSNSRSEMNVSTLELGDSALYLCASSPSQGGSSSPLHFGNGTRLTVT.

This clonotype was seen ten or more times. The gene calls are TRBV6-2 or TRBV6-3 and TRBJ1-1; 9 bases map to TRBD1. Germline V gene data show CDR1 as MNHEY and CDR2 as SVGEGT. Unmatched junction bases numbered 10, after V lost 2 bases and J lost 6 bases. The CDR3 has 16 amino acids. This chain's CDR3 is CASSYTVGQGISEAFF. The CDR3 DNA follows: TGTGCCAGCAGTTACACGGTTGGACAGGGGATATCTGAAGCTTTCTTT.

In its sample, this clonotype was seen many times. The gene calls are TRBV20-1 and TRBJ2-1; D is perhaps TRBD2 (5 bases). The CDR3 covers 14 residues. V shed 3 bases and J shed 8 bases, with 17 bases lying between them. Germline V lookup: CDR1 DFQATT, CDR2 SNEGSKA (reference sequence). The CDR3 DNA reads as TGCAGTGCTAGGGCCCCGGACTTACCATATGAGCAGTTCTTC. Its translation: CSARAPDLPYEQFF.

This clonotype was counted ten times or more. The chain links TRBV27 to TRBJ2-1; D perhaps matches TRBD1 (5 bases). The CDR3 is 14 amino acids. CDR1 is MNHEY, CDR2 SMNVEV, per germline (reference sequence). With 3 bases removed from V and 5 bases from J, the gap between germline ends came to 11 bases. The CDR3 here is CASSFLDTNNEQFF. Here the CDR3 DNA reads TGTGCCAGCAGTTTCTTGGACACAAACAATGAGCAGTTCTTC.

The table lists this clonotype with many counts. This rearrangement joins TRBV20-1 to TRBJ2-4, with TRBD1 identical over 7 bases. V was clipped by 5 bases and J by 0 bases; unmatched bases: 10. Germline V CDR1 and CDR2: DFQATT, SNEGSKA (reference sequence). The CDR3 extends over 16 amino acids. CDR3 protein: CSAYPYRGIAKNIQYF. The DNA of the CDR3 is TGCAGTGCTTACCCTTACAGGGGAATAGCCAAAAACATTCAGTACTTC.

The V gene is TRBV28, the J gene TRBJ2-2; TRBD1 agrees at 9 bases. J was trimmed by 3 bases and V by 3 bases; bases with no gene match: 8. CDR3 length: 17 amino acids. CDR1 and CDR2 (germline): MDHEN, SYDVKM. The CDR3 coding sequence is TGTGCCAGCAGTTTTTTTTACAGGGGGCGCGACACCGGGGAGCTGTTTTTT. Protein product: CASSFFYRGRDTGELFF.

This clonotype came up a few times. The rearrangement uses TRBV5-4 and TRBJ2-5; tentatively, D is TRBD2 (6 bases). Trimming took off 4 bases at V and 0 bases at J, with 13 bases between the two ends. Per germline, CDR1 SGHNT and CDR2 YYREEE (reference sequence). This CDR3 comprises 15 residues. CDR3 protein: CASSGGRENQETQYF. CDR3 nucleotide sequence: TGTGCCAGCAGCGGAGGGCGGGAAAACCAAGAGACCCAGTACTTC.

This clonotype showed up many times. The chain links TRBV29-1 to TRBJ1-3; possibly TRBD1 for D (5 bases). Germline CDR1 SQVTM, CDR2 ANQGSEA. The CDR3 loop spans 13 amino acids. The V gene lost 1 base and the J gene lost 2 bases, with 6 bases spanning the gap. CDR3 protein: CSVEAGAGNTIYF. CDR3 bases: TGCAGCGTTGAAGCGGGGGCTGGAAACACCATATATTTT.

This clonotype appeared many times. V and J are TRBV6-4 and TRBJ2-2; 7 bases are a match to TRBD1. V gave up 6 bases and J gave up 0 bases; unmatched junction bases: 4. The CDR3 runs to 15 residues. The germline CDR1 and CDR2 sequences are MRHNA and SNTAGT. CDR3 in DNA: TGTGCCAGCAGCCGACAGGGTGCGAACACCGGGGAGCTGTTTTTT. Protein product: CASSRQGANTGELFF.